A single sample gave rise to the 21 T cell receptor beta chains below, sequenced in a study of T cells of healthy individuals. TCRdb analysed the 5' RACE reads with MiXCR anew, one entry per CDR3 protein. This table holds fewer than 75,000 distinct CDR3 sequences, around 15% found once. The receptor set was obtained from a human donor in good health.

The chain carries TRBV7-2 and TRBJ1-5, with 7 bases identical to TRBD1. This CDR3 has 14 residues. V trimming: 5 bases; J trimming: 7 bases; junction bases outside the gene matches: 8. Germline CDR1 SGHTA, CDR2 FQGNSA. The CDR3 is CASSARQGGQPQHF. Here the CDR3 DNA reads TGTGCCAGCAGCGCCAGACAGGGAGGACAGCCCCAGCATTTT.

The CDR3 region is CASSHRAGDQPQHF. Here the CDR3 DNA reads TGTGCCAGCAGCCACAGGGCTGGGGATCAGCCCCAGCATTTT. The V gene is TRBV4-2, the J gene TRBJ1-5; perhaps TRBD1 as D (5 bases). Trimming took 3 bases from V and 5 from J, leaving 11 bases between them. CDR3 size: 14 residues. The V gene's germline CDR1 is LGHNA and CDR2 YNFKEQ.

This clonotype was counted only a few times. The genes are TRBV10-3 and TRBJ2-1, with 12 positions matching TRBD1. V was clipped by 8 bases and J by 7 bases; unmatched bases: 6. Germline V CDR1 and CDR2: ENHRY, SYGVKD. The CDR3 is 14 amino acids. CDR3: CAIAGTGGMNEQFF. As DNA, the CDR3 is TGTGCCATCGCCGGGACAGGGGGCATGAATGAGCAGTTCTTC.

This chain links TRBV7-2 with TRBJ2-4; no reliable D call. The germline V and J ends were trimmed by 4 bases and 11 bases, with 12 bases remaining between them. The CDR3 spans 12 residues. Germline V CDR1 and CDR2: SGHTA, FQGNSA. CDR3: CASSYGTRVQYF. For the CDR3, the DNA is TGTGCCAGCAGCTACGGAACAAGGGTTCAGTACTTC.

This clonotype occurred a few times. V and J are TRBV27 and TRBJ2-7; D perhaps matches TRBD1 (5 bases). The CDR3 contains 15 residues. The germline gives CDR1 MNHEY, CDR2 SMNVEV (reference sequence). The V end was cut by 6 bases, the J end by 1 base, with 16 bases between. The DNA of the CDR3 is TGTGCCAGCAGATCGTATACAGGCCTTTCCTACGAGCAGTACTTC. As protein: CASRSYTGLSYEQYF.

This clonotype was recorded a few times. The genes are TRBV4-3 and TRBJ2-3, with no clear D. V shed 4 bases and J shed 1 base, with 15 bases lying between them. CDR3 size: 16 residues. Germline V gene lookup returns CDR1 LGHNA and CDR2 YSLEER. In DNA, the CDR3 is TGCGCCAGCAGCCCAAGCGAAGTCTGGCGCACAGATACGCAGTATTTT. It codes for CASSPSEVWRTDTQYF.

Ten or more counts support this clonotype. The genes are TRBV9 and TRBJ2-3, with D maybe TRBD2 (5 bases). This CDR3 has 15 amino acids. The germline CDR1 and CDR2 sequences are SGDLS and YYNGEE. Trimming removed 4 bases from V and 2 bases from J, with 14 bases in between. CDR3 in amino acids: CASSPSPGNTDTQYF. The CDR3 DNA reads TGTGCCAGCAGCCCATCGCCCGGGAACACAGATACGCAGTATTTT.

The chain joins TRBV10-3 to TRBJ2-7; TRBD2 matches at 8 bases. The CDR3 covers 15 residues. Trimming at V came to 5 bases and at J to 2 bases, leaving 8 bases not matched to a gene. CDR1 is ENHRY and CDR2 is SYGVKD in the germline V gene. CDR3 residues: CAISPTGGRPYEQYF. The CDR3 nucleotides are TGTGCCATCAGTCCAACGGGGGGGCGCCCCTACGAGCAGTACTTC.

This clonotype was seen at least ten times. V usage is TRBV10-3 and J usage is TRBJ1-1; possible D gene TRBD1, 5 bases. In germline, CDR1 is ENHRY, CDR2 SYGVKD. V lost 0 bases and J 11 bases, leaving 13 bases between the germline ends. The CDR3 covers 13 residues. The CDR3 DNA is TGTGCCATCAGTGAGTCGGGGACGAGTCAGGCTTTCTTT. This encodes CAISESGTSQAFF.

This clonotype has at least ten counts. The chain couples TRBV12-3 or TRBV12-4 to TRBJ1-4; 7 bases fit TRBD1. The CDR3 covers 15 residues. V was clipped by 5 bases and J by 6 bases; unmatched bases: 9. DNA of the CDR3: TGTGCCAGCAGTCCCATGGGGACAGTGGATGAAAAACTGTTTTTT. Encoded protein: CASSPMGTVDEKLFF.

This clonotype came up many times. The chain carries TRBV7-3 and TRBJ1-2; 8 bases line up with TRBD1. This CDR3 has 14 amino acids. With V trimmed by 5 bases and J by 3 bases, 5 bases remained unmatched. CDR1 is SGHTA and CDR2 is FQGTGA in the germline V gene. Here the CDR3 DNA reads TGTGCCAGCAGCACCGGACAGGGTGACTATGGCTACACCTTC. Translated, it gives CASSTGQGDYGYTF.

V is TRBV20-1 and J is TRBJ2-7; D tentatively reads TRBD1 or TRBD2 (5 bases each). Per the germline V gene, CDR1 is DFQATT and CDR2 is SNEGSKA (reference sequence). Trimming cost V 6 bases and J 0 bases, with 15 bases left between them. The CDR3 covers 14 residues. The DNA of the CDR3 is TGCAGTGCCCCGGGACGTAGGAGCTCCTACGAGCAGTACTTC. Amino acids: CSAPGRRSSYEQYF.

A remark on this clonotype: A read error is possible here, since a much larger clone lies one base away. The CDR3 sequence is CASSRSGDANTGELFF. The DNA for the CDR3 is TGTGCCAGCAGTCGTAGCGGGGACGCGAACACCGGGGAGCTGTTTTTT. This chain uses TRBV6-2 or TRBV6-3 with TRBJ2-2; TRBD2 agrees at 8 bases. Germline values: CDR1 MNHEY, CDR2 SVGEGT. This CDR3 has 16 residues. V shed 5 bases, J shed 0 bases, and the junction held 5 bases outside the gene matches.

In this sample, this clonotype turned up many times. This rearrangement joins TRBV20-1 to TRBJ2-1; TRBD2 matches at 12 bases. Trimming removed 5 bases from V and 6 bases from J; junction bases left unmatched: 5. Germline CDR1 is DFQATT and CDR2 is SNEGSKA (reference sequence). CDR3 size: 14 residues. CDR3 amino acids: CSADGLAGSNEQFF. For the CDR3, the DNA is TGCAGTGCTGACGGACTAGCGGGAAGCAATGAGCAGTTCTTC.

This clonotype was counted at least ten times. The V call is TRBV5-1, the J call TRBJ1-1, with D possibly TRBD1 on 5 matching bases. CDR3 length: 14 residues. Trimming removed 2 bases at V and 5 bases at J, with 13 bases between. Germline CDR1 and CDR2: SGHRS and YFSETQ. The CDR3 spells CASSFGTRGTEAFF. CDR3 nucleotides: TGCGCCAGCAGCTTTGGGACCAGAGGAACTGAAGCTTTCTTT. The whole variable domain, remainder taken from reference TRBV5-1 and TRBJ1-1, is KAGVTQTPRYLIKTRGQQVTLSCSPISGHRSVSWYQQTPGQGLQFLFEYFSETQRNKGNFPGRFSGRQFSNSRSEMNVSTLELGDSALYLCASSFGTRGTEAFFGQGTRLTVV.

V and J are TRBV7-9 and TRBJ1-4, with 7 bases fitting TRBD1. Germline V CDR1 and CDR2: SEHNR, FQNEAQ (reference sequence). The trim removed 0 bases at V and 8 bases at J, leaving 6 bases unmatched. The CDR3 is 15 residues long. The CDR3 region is CASSLAYRGKEKLFF. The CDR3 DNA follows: TGTGCCAGCAGCTTAGCGTACAGGGGCAAAGAAAAACTGTTTTTT.

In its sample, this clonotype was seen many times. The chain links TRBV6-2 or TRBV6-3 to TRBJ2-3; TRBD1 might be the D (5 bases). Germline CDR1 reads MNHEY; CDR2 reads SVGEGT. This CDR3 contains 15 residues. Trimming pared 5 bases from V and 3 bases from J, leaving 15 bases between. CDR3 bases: TGTGCCAGCAGTCCGGTAGGGGCAGGGACAGATACGCAGTATTTT. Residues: CASSPVGAGTDTQYF.

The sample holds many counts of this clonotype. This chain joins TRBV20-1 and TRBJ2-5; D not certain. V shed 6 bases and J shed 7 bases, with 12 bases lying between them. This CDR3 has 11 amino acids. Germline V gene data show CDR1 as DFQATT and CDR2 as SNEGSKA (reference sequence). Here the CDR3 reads CSAVVASTQYF. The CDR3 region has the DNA TGCAGTGCCGTAGTGGCCTCGACCCAGTACTTC.

CDR3 in DNA: TGTGCCAGCAGTTACCCGGATTACTCTGGAAACACCATATATTTT. Encoded protein: CASSYPDYSGNTIYF. The chain links TRBV6-6 to TRBJ1-3; D is uncertain. The CDR3 totals 15 residues. V was pared by 2 bases and J by 0 bases, with 8 bases between. Germline V CDR1 and CDR2: MNHNY, SVGAGI (reference sequence).

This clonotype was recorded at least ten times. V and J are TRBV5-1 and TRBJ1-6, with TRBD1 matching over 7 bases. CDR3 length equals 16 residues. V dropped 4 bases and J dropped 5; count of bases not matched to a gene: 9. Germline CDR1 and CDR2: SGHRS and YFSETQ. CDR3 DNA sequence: TGCGCCAGCAGCACTGGGGACAGCTTTAATAATTCACCCCTCCACTTT. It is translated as CASSTGDSFNNSPLHF.

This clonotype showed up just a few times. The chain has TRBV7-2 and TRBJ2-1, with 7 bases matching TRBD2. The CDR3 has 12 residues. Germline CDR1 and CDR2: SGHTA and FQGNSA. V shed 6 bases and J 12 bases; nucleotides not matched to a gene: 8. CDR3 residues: CASREGPSGQFF. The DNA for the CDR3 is TGTGCCAGCAGAGAAGGCCCTAGCGGGCAGTTCTTC.